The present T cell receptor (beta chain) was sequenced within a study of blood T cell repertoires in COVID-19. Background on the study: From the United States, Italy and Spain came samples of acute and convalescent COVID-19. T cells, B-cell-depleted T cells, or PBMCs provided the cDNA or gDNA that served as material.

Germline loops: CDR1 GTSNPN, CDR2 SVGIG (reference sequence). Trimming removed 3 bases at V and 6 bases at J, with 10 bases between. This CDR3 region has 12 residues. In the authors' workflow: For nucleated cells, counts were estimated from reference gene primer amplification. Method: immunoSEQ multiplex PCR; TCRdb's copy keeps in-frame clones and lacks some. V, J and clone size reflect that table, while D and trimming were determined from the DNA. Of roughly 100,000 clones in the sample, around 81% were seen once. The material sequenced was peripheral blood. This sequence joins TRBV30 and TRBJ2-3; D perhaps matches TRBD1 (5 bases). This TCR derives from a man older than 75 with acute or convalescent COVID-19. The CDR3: CAWRVSGDTQYF. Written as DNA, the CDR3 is TGTGCCTGGAGAGTGTCAGGGGATACGCAGTATTTT. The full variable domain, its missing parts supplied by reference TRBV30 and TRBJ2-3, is SQTIHQWPATLVQPVGSPLSLECTVEGTSNPNLYWYRQAAGRGLQLLFYSVGIGQISSEVPQNLSASRPQDRQFILSSKKLLLSDSGFYLCAWRVSGDTQYFGPGTRLTVL.